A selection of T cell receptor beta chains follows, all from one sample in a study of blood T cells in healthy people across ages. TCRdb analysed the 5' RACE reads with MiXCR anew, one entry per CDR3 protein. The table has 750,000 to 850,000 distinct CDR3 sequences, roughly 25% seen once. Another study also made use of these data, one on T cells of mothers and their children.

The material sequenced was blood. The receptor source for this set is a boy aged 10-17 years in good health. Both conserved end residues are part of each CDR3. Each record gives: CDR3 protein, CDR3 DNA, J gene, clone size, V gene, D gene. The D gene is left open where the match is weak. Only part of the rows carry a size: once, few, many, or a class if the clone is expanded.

cdr3_aa: CSARPGQITDTQYF; cdr3_nt: TGCAGTGCTAGGCCGGGACAGATAACAGATACGCAGTATTTT; j_call: TRBJ2-3; clone_size: few; v_call: TRBV20-1; d_call: TRBD1
cdr3_aa: CAISARLAQKNEQFF; cdr3_nt: TGTGCCATCAGTGCTCGGCTAGCCCAAAAGAATGAGCAGTTCTTC; j_call: TRBJ2-1; clone_size: .; v_call: TRBV10-3; d_call: .
cdr3_aa: CASSPNNDNEQFF; cdr3_nt: TGCGCCAGCAGCCCGAACAACGACAATGAGCAGTTCTTC; j_call: TRBJ2-1; clone_size: .; v_call: TRBV5-1; d_call: .
cdr3_aa: CASSLVGGAAQPQHF; cdr3_nt: TGTGCCAGCAGCTTAGTCGGGGGGGCGGCTCAGCCCCAGCATTTT; j_call: TRBJ1-5; clone_size: few; v_call: TRBV7-2; d_call: .
cdr3_aa: CASSQDPHLLRFTEAFF; cdr3_nt: TGCGCCAGCAGCCAAGATCCACACCTTTTGAGGTTCACTGAAGCTTTCTTT; j_call: TRBJ1-1; clone_size: .; v_call: TRBV4-3; d_call: .
cdr3_aa: CASSYLESSYNEQFF; cdr3_nt: TGTGCCAGCAGTTACTTGGAGAGCTCCTACAATGAGCAGTTCTTC; j_call: TRBJ2-1; clone_size: .; v_call: TRBV6-5; d_call: .
cdr3_aa: CASSQEARAGEQYF; cdr3_nt: TGTGCCAGCAGCCAAGAAGCGAGAGCGGGGGAGCAGTACTTC; j_call: TRBJ2-7; clone_size: few; v_call: TRBV14; d_call: TRBD2
cdr3_aa: CASSPQSGGPTDTQYF; cdr3_nt: TGTGCCAGCTCACCACAGTCGGGAGGGCCCACAGATACGCAGTATTTT; j_call: TRBJ2-3; clone_size: .; v_call: TRBV18; d_call: TRBD2
cdr3_aa: CASSLVALQNTGELFF; cdr3_nt: TGTGCCAGCAGCTTAGTAGCCCTACAGAACACCGGGGAGCTGTTTTTT; j_call: TRBJ2-2; clone_size: few; v_call: TRBV7-6; d_call: .
cdr3_aa: CASSYVVQGGGEQYF; cdr3_nt: TGTGCCAGCAGTTACGTTGTACAGGGTGGTGGCGAGCAGTACTTC; j_call: TRBJ2-7; clone_size: few; v_call: TRBV6-5; d_call: .
cdr3_aa: CASSPESYSYEQYF; cdr3_nt: TGTGCCAGCAGCCCCGAGAGCTACTCCTACGAGCAGTACTTC; j_call: TRBJ2-7; clone_size: once; v_call: TRBV13; d_call: .
cdr3_aa: CASSLEGGWNEKLFF; cdr3_nt: TGCGCCAGCAGCTTGGAGGGGGGATGGAATGAAAAACTGTTTTTT; j_call: TRBJ1-4; clone_size: few; v_call: TRBV5-1; d_call: .
cdr3_aa: CASSSWTGADEQYF; cdr3_nt: TGTGCCAGCAGCTCATGGACAGGGGCCGACGAGCAGTACTTC; j_call: TRBJ2-7; clone_size: .; v_call: TRBV5-6; d_call: TRBD1
cdr3_aa: CASSVWGASYNEQFF; cdr3_nt: TGTGCCAGCAGTGTCTGGGGGGCTTCGTACAATGAGCAGTTCTTC; j_call: TRBJ2-1; clone_size: .; v_call: TRBV9; d_call: .
cdr3_aa: CASSVRPTYTDTQYF; cdr3_nt: TGTGCCAGCAGTGTTCGACCTACCTACACAGATACGCAGTATTTT; j_call: TRBJ2-3; clone_size: .; v_call: TRBV6-1; d_call: .
cdr3_aa: CAGSLKSGNQPQHF; cdr3_nt: TGTGCCGGCAGCTTAAAAAGCGGCAATCAGCCCCAGCATTTT; j_call: TRBJ1-5; clone_size: few; v_call: TRBV7-2; d_call: .
cdr3_aa: CASSRIGGNTIYF; cdr3_nt: TGTGCCAGCAGTCGGATAGGGGGAAACACCATATATTTT; j_call: TRBJ1-3; clone_size: .; v_call: TRBV12-3/TRBV12-4; d_call: .
cdr3_aa: CASSLETSGGTDTQYF; cdr3_nt: TGCGCCAGCAGCCTAGAGACTAGCGGGGGTACAGATACGCAGTATTTT; j_call: TRBJ2-3; clone_size: few; v_call: TRBV4-3; d_call: TRBD2
cdr3_aa: CSASPGANVLTF; cdr3_nt: TGCAGTGCTTCCCCCGGGGCCAACGTCCTGACTTTC; j_call: TRBJ2-6; clone_size: few; v_call: TRBV20-1; d_call: .
cdr3_aa: CASSARVDRFF; cdr3_nt: TGTGCCAGCAGCGCGAGAGTGGACCGGTTCTTC; j_call: TRBJ2-5; clone_size: few; v_call: TRBV28; d_call: .
cdr3_aa: CASSLGAKDRVRNEQFF; cdr3_nt: TGTGCCAGCAGCTTAGGGGCTAAGGACAGGGTGCGCAATGAGCAGTTCTTC; j_call: TRBJ2-1; clone_size: .; v_call: TRBV7-9; d_call: TRBD1
cdr3_aa: CASSRPGLDVSTDTQYF; cdr3_nt: TGTGCCAGCAGCAGACCGGGCCTAGACGTGTCCACAGATACGCAGTATTTT; j_call: TRBJ2-3; clone_size: .; v_call: TRBV3-1; d_call: .
cdr3_aa: CASSFRANEKLFF; cdr3_nt: TGTGCCAGCAGTTTCAGGGCCAATGAAAAACTGTTTTTT; j_call: TRBJ1-4; clone_size: .; v_call: TRBV28; d_call: .
cdr3_aa: CASSLIGFGYTF; cdr3_nt: TGTGCCAGCAGTTTGATTGGTTTTGGCTACACCTTC; j_call: TRBJ1-2; clone_size: few; v_call: TRBV28; d_call: .
cdr3_aa: CASSYSDRINYGYTF; cdr3_nt: TGTGCCAGCAGTTACTCCGACAGAATCAACTATGGCTACACCTTC; j_call: TRBJ1-2; clone_size: few; v_call: TRBV6-5; d_call: .
cdr3_aa: CASSQDGWSLMNTEAFF; cdr3_nt: TGCGCCAGCAGCCAAGATGGGTGGTCTTTGATGAACACTGAAGCTTTCTTT; j_call: TRBJ1-1; clone_size: few; v_call: TRBV4-3; d_call: .
cdr3_aa: CASSPLTNEKLFF; cdr3_nt: TGTGCCAGCAGTCCTCTCACTAATGAAAAACTGTTTTTT; j_call: TRBJ1-4; clone_size: few; v_call: TRBV3-1; d_call: .
cdr3_aa: CASTLGETGDYEQYF; cdr3_nt: TGCGCCAGCACCCTAGGGGAGACAGGCGATTACGAGCAGTACTTC; j_call: TRBJ2-7; clone_size: .; v_call: TRBV5-1; d_call: .
cdr3_aa: CASTGFELSGEQYF; cdr3_nt: TGTGCCAGCACCGGCTTCGAACTCTCGGGGGAGCAGTACTTC; j_call: TRBJ2-7; clone_size: .; v_call: TRBV28; d_call: .
cdr3_aa: CASSHSGKGDIQYF; cdr3_nt: TGCGCCAGCAGCCATTCGGGAAAGGGAGACATTCAGTACTTC; j_call: TRBJ2-4; clone_size: .; v_call: TRBV4-1; d_call: .